This T cell receptor beta chain was captured in a study of blood T cell repertoires in COVID-19. About the study: From the United States, Italy and Spain came samples of acute and convalescent COVID-19.

From germline, CDR1 is MDHEN and CDR2 SYDVKM. This CDR3 has 16 residues. Germline trimming cut 4 bases from V and 7 bases from J; bases unmatched to any gene: 8. The cohort comprised adults aged 18 to 89 years residing in 24 US areas. Participants' own reports of clinical history determined their cohort assignment. Recovery meant two consecutive negative NP/OP PCR tests, professional clearance, or resolved symptoms. Profiled with immunoSEQ multiplex PCR; TCRdb holds only in-frame clones, not every one. In the table there are about 430,000 clones, around 87% of which are singletons. The sequencing input was PBMCs or T cells enriched from blood (not recorded which). The sequence was obtained from a man aged 30 to 45 who had recovered from COVID-19. The chain recombines TRBV28 with TRBJ2-4, with 12 bases identical to TRBD1. The CDR3 DNA reads TGTGCCAGCAGTTCTCCCGGGACAGGGGGCGGGAACATTCAGTACTTC. Protein: CASSSPGTGGGNIQYF.